The TCR beta chain under discussion was sequenced for a study of blood T cell repertoires in COVID-19. Across the study: The study drew acute and convalescent COVID-19 samples from the United States, Italy and Spain. The cDNA or gDNA used as material had been derived from T cells, B-cell-depleted T cells, or PBMCs.

As handled by the study authors: Amplification of reference gene primers provided the estimated nucleated cell counts. Generated by immunoSEQ multiplex PCR, the TCRdb table keeps only in-frame clones and is missing some. V and J calls and clone size are given by that table; D and trimming were obtained from the DNA. The sample contains about 51,000 clones, 80% to 90% of which appear only once. The CDR3 has 15 residues. The ends were cut back, 1 base at V and 2 bases at J, with 11 bases in the middle. CDR1 is SGHRS and CDR2 is YFSETQ in the germline V gene. V usage is TRBV5-1 and J usage is TRBJ2-3; weak D call: TRBD2 (6 bases). Material for sequencing was peripheral blood. The sequence was collected from a man in his fifties with active COVID-19. In DNA form, the CDR3 reads TGCGCCAGCAGCTTGCTAGCGTCAACCACAGATACGCAGTATTTT. It specifies CASSLLASTTDTQYF.